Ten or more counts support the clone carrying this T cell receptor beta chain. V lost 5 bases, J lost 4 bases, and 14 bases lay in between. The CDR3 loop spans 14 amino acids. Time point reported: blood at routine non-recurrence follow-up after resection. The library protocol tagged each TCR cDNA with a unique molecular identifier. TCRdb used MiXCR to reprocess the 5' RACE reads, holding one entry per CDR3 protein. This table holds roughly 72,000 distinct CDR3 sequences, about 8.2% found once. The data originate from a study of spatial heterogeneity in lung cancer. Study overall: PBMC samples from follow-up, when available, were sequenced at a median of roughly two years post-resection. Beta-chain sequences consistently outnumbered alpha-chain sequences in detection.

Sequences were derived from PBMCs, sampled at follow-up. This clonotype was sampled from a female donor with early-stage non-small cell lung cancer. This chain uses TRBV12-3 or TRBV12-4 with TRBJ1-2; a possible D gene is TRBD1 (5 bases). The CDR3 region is CASSPAGLSYGYTF. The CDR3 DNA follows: TGTGCCAGCAGTCCCGCGGGACTATCCTATGGCTACACCTTC.